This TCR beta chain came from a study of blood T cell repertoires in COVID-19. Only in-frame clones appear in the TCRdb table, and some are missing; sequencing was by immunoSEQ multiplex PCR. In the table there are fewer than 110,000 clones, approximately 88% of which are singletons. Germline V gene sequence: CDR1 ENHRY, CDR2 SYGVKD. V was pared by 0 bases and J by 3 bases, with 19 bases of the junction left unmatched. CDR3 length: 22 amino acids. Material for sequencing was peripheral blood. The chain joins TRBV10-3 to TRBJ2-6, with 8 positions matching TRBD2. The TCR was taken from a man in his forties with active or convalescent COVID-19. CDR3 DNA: TGTGCCATCAGTGAGTCGGGTCGCAAGGAGCGGGAGCTGGCAATTGGGGCCAACGTCCTGACTTTC. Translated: CAISESGRKERELAIGANVLTF.